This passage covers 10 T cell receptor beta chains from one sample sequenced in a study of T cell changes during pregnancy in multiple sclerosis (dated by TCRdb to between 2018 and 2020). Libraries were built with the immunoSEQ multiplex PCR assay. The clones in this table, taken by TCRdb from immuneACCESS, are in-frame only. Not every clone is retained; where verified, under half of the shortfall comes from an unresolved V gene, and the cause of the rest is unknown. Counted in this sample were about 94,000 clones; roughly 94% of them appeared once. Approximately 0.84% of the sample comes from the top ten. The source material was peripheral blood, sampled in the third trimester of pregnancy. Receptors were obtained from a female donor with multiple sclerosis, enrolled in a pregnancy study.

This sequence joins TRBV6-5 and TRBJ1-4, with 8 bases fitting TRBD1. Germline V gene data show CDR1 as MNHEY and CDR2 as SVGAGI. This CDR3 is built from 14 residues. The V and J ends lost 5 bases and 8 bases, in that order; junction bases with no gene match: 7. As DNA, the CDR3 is TGTGCCAGCAGTGCCGGGACAGGAGGGGAAAAACTGTTTTTT. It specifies CASSAGTGGEKLFF.

CDR3 loop: CASSEAGGLSGSYEQYF. The DNA for the CDR3 is TGTGCCAGCAGTGAAGCAGGAGGGCTTAGCGGCTCCTACGAGCAGTACTTC. This rearrangement joins TRBV6-1 to TRBJ2-7; D is perhaps TRBD2 (6 bases). CDR3 size: 17 residues. V was shortened by 0 bases and J by 0 bases, with 15 bases between the two germline ends. Germline CDR1 MNHNS, CDR2 SASEGT.

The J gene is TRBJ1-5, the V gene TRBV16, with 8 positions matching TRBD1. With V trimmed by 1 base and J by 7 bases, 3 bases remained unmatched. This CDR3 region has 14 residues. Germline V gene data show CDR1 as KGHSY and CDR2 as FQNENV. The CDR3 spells CASSQWTGIQPQHF. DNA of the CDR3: TGTGCCAGCAGCCAATGGACAGGGATACAGCCCCAGCATTTT.

CDR3 loop: CASSYIDRWNEQFF. The CDR3 DNA follows: TGTGCCAGCAGTTACATCGACAGGTGGAATGAGCAGTTCTTC. This chain uses TRBV27 with TRBJ2-1, with D perhaps matching TRBD1 (6 bases). The germline V and J ends were trimmed by 4 bases and 7 bases, with 14 bases remaining between them. The V gene's germline CDR1 is MNHEY and CDR2 SMNVEV (reference sequence). The CDR3 consists of 14 residues.

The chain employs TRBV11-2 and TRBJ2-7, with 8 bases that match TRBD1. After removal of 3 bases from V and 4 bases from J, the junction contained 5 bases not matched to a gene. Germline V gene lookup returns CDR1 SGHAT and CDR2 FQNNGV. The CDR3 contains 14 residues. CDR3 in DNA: TGTGCCAGCAGCTTCGGGACAGGACCTTACGAGCAGTACTTC. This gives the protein CASSFGTGPYEQYF.

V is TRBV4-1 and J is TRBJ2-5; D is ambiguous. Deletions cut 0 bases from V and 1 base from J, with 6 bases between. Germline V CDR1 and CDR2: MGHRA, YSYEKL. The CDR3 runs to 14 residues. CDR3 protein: CASSQERSQETQYF. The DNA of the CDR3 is TGCGCCAGCAGCCAAGAACGCAGCCAAGAGACCCAGTACTTC.

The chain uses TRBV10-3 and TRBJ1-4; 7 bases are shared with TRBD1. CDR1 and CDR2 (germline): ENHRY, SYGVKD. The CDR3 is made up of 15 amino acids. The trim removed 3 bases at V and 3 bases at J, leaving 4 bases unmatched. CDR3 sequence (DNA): TGTGCCATCAGTGAAACAGGGGCCGCTAATGAAAAACTGTTTTTT. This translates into CAISETGAANEKLFF.

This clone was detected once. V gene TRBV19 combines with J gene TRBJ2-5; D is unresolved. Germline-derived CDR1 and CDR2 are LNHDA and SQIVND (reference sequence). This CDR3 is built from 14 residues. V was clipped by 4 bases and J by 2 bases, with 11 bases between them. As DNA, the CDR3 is TGTGCCAGTAGTAAAACCGGGTTTCAAGAGACCCAGTACTTC. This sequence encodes CASSKTGFQETQYF.

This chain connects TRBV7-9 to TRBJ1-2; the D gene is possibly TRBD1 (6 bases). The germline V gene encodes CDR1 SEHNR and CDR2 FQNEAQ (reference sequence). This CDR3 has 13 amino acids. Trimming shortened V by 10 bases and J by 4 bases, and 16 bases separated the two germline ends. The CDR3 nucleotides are TGTGCCACCCTTAAGGGGGGGGGCTATGGCTACACCTTC. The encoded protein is CATLKGGGYGYTF. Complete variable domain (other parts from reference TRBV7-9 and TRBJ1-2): DTGVSQNPRHKITKRGQNVTFRCDPISEHNRLYWYRQTLGQGPEFLTYFQNEAQLEKSRLLSDRFSAERPKGSFSTLEIQRTEQGDSAMYLCATLKGGGYGYTFGSGTRLTVV.

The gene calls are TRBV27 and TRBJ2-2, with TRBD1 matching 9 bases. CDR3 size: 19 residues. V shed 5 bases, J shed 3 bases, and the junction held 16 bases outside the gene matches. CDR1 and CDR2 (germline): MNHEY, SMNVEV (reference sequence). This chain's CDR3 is CASSERRIYRGRDTGELFF. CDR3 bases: TGTGCCAGCAGTGAGAGGAGGATCTACAGGGGGCGGGACACCGGGGAGCTGTTTTTT.